These 26 T cell receptor beta chains share one sample of origin, sequenced in a study of blood T cell repertoires in COVID-19. This table comes from immunoSEQ multiplex PCR, and its TCRdb copy is limited to in-frame clones, with some not included. The sample carries tens of thousands of clones, around 80% recorded once. The sequenced sample consisted of peripheral blood. All receptors derive from a human donor in a cohort sampled during active COVID-19.

The chain has TRBV25-1 and TRBJ2-1; TRBD1 is a possible D gene (5 bases). The germline CDR1 and CDR2 sequences are MGHDK and SYGVNS. V was cut by 1 base and J by 1 base, with 8 bases left in between. There are 15 residues in the CDR3. Written as DNA, the CDR3 is TGTGCCAGCAGTGAATGGGGCGATTCCTACAATGAGCAGTTCTTC. This encodes CASSEWGDSYNEQFF.

The chain couples TRBV28 to TRBJ1-2, with 11 nucleotides matching TRBD1. The CDR3 contains 14 residues. V lost 8 bases to trimming and J lost 8 bases; unmatched junction nucleotides: 10. In germline, CDR1 is MDHEN, CDR2 SYDVKM. The CDR3 reads CASGTGGPANGYTF. CDR3 coding DNA: TGTGCCAGCGGGACAGGGGGACCCGCCAACGGCTACACCTTC.

The V call is TRBV7-8, the J call TRBJ2-2; tentatively, D is TRBD1 (5 bases). Per germline, CDR1 SGHVS and CDR2 FQNEAQ. V shed 0 bases and J shed 7 bases, with 18 bases lying between them. The CDR3 sequence is 17 residues long. CDR3 sequence: CASSLAVSQASVGELFF. In nucleotides, the CDR3 is TGTGCCAGCAGCTTAGCCGTTTCACAGGCGTCGGTCGGGGAGCTGTTTTTT.

The chain recombines TRBV23-1 with TRBJ2-1; tentative D call: TRBD2 (6 bases). TRBV23-1 is labeled an ORF, and its function is uncertain. Trimming stripped 2 bases from V and 8 bases from J, with 13 bases between. The CDR3 spans 14 residues. CDR3 region: CASSQPDPGDEQFF. The CDR3 region has the DNA TGCGCCAGCAGTCAACCCGACCCGGGGGATGAGCAGTTCTTC.

The chain couples TRBV7-2 to TRBJ1-4; maybe TRBD1 (5 bases). The germline CDR1 and CDR2 sequences are SGHTA and FQGNSA. The CDR3 runs 17 residues. Trimming cost V 1 base and J 0 bases, with 12 bases left between them. The CDR3, as DNA: TGTGCCAGCAGCTTAGTAGCGGGAGGGGCAACTAATGAAAAACTGTTTTTT. It encodes CASSLVAGGATNEKLFF.

The chain is built from TRBV5-1 and TRBJ2-1; the match to TRBD2 covers 14 bases. With 3 bases clipped from V and 1 base from J, the junction kept 9 bases outside the gene matches. The germline gives CDR1 SGHRS, CDR2 YFSETQ. This CDR3 spans 19 amino acids. The CDR3 loop is CASSSLGTSGSMSYNEQFF. The CDR3 DNA sequence: TGCGCCAGCAGCTCCCTTGGGACTAGCGGGAGTATGTCCTACAATGAGCAGTTCTTC.

CDR3 sequence: CASSLFRPREGGELFF. The CDR3 DNA is TGTGCCAGCAGTTTATTTAGGCCTCGGGAAGGCGGGGAGCTGTTTTTT. The chain is built from TRBV27 and TRBJ2-2, with TRBD2 as a possible D gene (5 bases). There are 16 residues in the CDR3. V lost 1 base, J lost 7 bases, and 16 bases lay in between. Looked up from germline, CDR1 is MNHEY and CDR2 is SMNVEV (reference sequence).

CDR3 loop: CASSPRVGRPMNTEAFF. Written as DNA, the CDR3 is TGTGCCAGCAGCCCCCGCGTGGGGCGTCCCATGAACACTGAAGCTTTCTTT. The chain combines TRBV11-2 with TRBJ1-1; D is perhaps TRBD1 (5 bases). Trimming shortened V by 5 bases and J by 0 bases, and 19 bases separated the two germline ends. Germline V lookup: CDR1 SGHAT, CDR2 FQNNGV. This CDR3 has 17 residues. The full variable domain, completed using reference TRBV11-2 and TRBJ1-1, is EAGVAQSPRYKIIEKRQSVAFWCNPISGHATLYWYQQILGQGPKLLIQFQNNGVVDDSQLPKDRFSAERLKGVDSTLKIQPAKLEDSAVYLCASSPRVGRPMNTEAFFGQGTRLTVV.

This chain connects TRBV7-2 to TRBJ2-7; 7 nucleotides align to TRBD2. This CDR3 spans 17 amino acids. Germline V gene sequence: CDR1 SGHTA, CDR2 FQGNSA. V was pared by 1 base and J by 0 bases, with 9 bases of the junction left unmatched. In nucleotides, the CDR3 is TGTGCCAGCAGCTTAGGGTTACGAGGGAGGGACTCCTACGAGCAGTACTTC. This gives the protein CASSLGLRGRDSYEQYF.

The gene calls are TRBV15 and TRBJ2-2; 8 bases are shared with TRBD1. Germline assignment: CDR1 LNHNV and CDR2 YYDKDF (reference sequence). With V trimmed by 0 bases and J by 4 bases, 1 base remained unmatched. This CDR3 has 15 amino acids. CDR3 residues: CATSRDRGLTGELFF. For the CDR3, the DNA is TGTGCCACCAGCAGAGACAGGGGGCTCACCGGGGAGCTGTTTTTT.

V gene TRBV12-5 combines with J gene TRBJ2-2; 7 nucleotides align to TRBD1. Germline CDR1 reads LGHNT; CDR2 reads FRNRAP. This CDR3 has 15 residues. Unmatched junction bases numbered 9, after V lost 9 bases and J lost 2 bases. The CDR3: CASKRDSTNTGELFF. The DNA for the CDR3 is TGTGCTAGCAAGAGGGACAGCACAAACACCGGGGAGCTGTTTTTT.

This clone was counted once. The chain joins TRBV5-1 to TRBJ2-7; 9 bases are shared with TRBD2. This CDR3 spans 17 amino acids. V lost 0 bases, J lost 1 base, and 8 bases stayed unmatched. Germline CDR1 SGHRS, CDR2 YFSETQ. The CDR3 nucleotides read TGCGCCAGCAGCTTGGATGGTAGCGGGAGTGAATCCTACGAGCAGTACTTC. Amino acids: CASSLDGSGSESYEQYF.

This chain links TRBV28 with TRBJ2-5; a possible D gene is TRBD1 (6 bases). CDR1 is MDHEN, CDR2 SYDVKM, per germline. V dropped 2 bases and J dropped 4 bases, with 14 bases sitting between them. The CDR3 is 15 amino acids. The chain's CDR3 is CASSLPSTGVETQYF. Here the CDR3 DNA reads TGTGCCAGCAGTTTACCCTCGACAGGAGTAGAGACCCAGTACTTC.

The chain uses TRBV24-1 and TRBJ2-5; TRBD2 is a possible D gene (6 bases). The CDR3 runs to 18 residues. V was cut by 3 bases and J by 5 bases, with 24 bases left in between. Germline-derived CDR1 and CDR2 are KGHDR and SFDVKD. CDR3 nucleotide sequence: TGTGCCACCAGTGATCCCAAACCGGAGGGGCTCTCCCGTGAGACCCAGTACTTC. Its protein is CATSDPKPEGLSRETQYF.

The chain uses TRBV10-2 and TRBJ1-4; 7 bases agree with TRBD1. Germline V lookup: CDR1 WSHSY, CDR2 SAAADI. After removal of 1 base from V and 5 bases from J, the junction contained 7 bases not matched to a gene. The CDR3 loop spans 16 amino acids. CDR3 in amino acids: CASSEWTGTANEKLFF. The CDR3 DNA reads as TGCGCCAGCAGTGAGTGGACCGGGACAGCAAATGAAAAACTGTTTTTT.

The chain has TRBV30 and TRBJ1-2; possibly TRBD1 for D (5 bases). Looked up from germline, CDR1 is GTSNPN and CDR2 is SVGIG (reference sequence). The V end lost 0 bases, the J end lost 2 bases, and 10 bases lay between the germline ends. The CDR3 is made up of 14 amino acids. This chain's CDR3 is CAWSVTGVNYGYTF. The DNA for the CDR3 is TGTGCCTGGAGTGTCACAGGCGTAAACTATGGCTACACCTTC.

The chain has TRBV12-3 or TRBV12-4 and TRBJ2-1; a weak D match, TRBD2 (5 bases). This CDR3 region has 12 residues. V shed 8 bases and J shed 9 bases, with 14 bases lying between them. The CDR3 reads CASEDSPGEQFF. The CDR3 region has the DNA TGTGCCAGCGAGGACTCCCCGGGTGAGCAGTTCTTC.

This clone has just one count. The chain uses TRBV7-6 and TRBJ1-4; 10 bases align to TRBD1. CDR3 length equals 16 residues. The germline CDR1 and CDR2 sequences are SGHVS and FNYEAQ. V lost 4 bases, J lost 3 bases, and 5 bases stayed unmatched. The CDR3 bases are TGTGCCAGCAGCTCCGGGACAGGGGCTGCTAATGAAAAACTGTTTTTT. Protein: CASSSGTGAANEKLFF.

This clone was seen a single time. The rearrangement uses TRBV5-1 and TRBJ2-5, with 11 positions matching TRBD2. The length of the CDR3 is 15 residues. V lost 9 bases and J lost 0; bases outside the gene matches: 7. Germline V gene sequence: CDR1 SGHRS, CDR2 YFSETQ. CDR3 sequence reads: CATAVAGGYQETQYF. The CDR3 DNA follows: TGCGCCACCGCGGTAGCGGGAGGGTACCAAGAGACCCAGTACTTC. The full variable domain, completed using reference TRBV5-1 and TRBJ2-5, is KAGVTQTPRYLIKTRGQQVTLSCSPISGHRSVSWYQQTPGQGLQFLFEYFSETQRNKGNFPGRFSGRQFSNSRSEMNVSTLELGDSALYLCATAVAGGYQETQYFGPGTRLLVL.

The J gene is TRBJ2-3, the V gene TRBV4-3; D perhaps matches TRBD1 (6 bases). Per the germline V gene, CDR1 is LGHNA and CDR2 is YSLEER. Trimming cost V 0 bases and J 2 bases, with 12 bases left between them. This CDR3 comprises 16 residues. The CDR3 region has the DNA TGCGCCAGCAGCCAAGATTCGCAGGGGATCACAGATACGCAGTATTTT. Protein product: CASSQDSQGITDTQYF.

J is TRBJ2-2 and V is TRBV5-1; D is possibly TRBD1 (6 bases). V was pared by 4 bases and J by 1 base, with 11 bases between. Germline lookup yields CDR1 SGHRS and CDR2 YFSETQ. The CDR3 spans 15 residues. The CDR3 is CASSPRDMNTGELFF. The CDR3 nucleotides read TGCGCCAGCAGCCCCCGGGACATGAACACCGGGGAGCTGTTTTTT. Variable domain in full (rest from reference TRBV5-1 and TRBJ2-2): KAGVTQTPRYLIKTRGQQVTLSCSPISGHRSVSWYQQTPGQGLQFLFEYFSETQRNKGNFPGRFSGRQFSNSRSEMNVSTLELGDSALYLCASSPRDMNTGELFFGEGSRLTVL.

The genes are TRBV7-2 and TRBJ2-1, with TRBD1 identical over 9 bases. CDR3 length: 13 residues. Germline CDR1 SGHTA, CDR2 FQGNSA. The trim removed 3 bases at V and 15 bases at J, leaving 9 bases unmatched. In DNA form, the CDR3 reads TGTGCCAGCAGCTTGGAGACAGGGGGGGATTTGTTCTTC. Amino acid sequence: CASSLETGGDLFF.

The V gene is TRBV6-5, the J gene TRBJ1-6; D is unclear. Germline CDR1 reads MNHEY; CDR2 reads SVGAGI. Between the trimmed V and J ends, which lost 6 bases and 3 bases, there was a span of 9 bases. This CDR3 is 14 amino acids long. This CDR3 reads CASRSLLYNSPLHF. The CDR3, as DNA: TGTGCCAGCAGGAGCTTACTCTATAATTCACCCCTCCACTTT.

The chain carries TRBV7-2 and TRBJ2-7; TRBD1 matches 7 bases. Unmatched junction bases numbered 9, after V lost 4 bases and J lost 3 bases. Germline assignment: CDR1 SGHTA and CDR2 FQGNSA. This CDR3 spans 15 amino acids. CDR3 sequence: CASSSGGQLNYEQYF. DNA of the CDR3: TGTGCCAGCAGCTCAGGGGGACAGCTAAACTACGAGCAGTACTTC.

V and J are TRBV4-1 and TRBJ2-7, with 10 positions matching TRBD2. This CDR3 region has 16 residues. Germline V gene lookup returns CDR1 MGHRA and CDR2 YSYEKL. Losses at the gene ends were 3 bases for V and 2 bases for J; bases not matched to a gene: 7. The CDR3: CASSHVAGGPPYEQYF. The CDR3 nucleotides read TGCGCCAGCAGCCATGTAGCGGGAGGCCCTCCCTACGAGCAGTACTTC.

V and J are TRBV3-1 (or the pseudogene TRBV3-2) and TRBJ2-3, with 11 bases lining up with TRBD1. The V gene end was trimmed by 1 base and the J gene end by 5 bases; junction bases not matched to a gene: 2. The germline V gene has CDR1 LGHDT and CDR2 YNNKEL (reference sequence). The CDR3 extends over 15 amino acids. The CDR3 spells CASSQGTGGLDTQYF. The CDR3 DNA is TGTGCCAGCAGCCAAGGGACAGGGGGCTTAGATACGCAGTATTTT.